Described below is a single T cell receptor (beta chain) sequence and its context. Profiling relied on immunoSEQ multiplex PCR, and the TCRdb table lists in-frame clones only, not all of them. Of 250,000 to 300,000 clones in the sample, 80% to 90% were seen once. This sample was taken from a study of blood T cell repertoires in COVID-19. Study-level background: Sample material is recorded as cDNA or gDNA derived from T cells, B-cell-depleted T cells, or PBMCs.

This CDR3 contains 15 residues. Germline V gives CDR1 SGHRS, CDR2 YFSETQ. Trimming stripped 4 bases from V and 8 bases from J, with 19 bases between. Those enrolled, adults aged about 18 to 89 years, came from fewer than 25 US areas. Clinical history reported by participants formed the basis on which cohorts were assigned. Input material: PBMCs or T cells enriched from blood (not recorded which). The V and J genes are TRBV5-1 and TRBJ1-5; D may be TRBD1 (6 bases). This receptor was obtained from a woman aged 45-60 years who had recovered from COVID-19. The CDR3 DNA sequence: TGCGCCAGCAGCGTCGGACAGACTTCATCAGAGCCCCAGCATTTT. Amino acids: CASSVGQTSSEPQHF. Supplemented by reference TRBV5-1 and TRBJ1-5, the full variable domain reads KAGVTQTPRYLIKTRGQQVTLSCSPISGHRSVSWYQQTPGQGLQFLFEYFSETQRNKGNFPGRFSGRQFSNSRSEMNVSTLELGDSALYLCASSVGQTSSEPQHFGDGTRLSIL.